The 22 T cell receptor beta chains presented below share a single source sample, sequenced in a study of vaccination and CD4 T cells after COVID-19. Using its own MiXCR run on the PCR reads, TCRdb lists one record per CDR3 protein. The table lists some 20,000 distinct CDR3 sequences, roughly 63% of them singletons. Sequenced here: CD4+ T cells from blood, sampled after SARS-CoV-2 vaccination. The receptor set was obtained from a human donor who had recovered from COVID-19.

This clonotype was picked up a small number of times. The chain has TRBV5-4 and TRBJ1-2; 9 nucleotides line up with TRBD1. The junction had 7 bases not matched to a gene; V was cut back by 4 bases and J by 0 bases. CDR1 and CDR2 from the germline V gene are SGHNT and YYREEE (reference sequence). The CDR3 has 16 amino acids. The CDR3 DNA reads as TGTGCCAGCAGCCCTAGACAGGGGGTCGCTAACTATGGCTACACCTTC. The encoded protein is CASSPRQGVANYGYTF.

The J gene is TRBJ2-1, the V gene TRBV5-1, with 8 bases that match TRBD2. Germline lookup yields CDR1 SGHRS and CDR2 YFSETQ. The CDR3 is 16 residues long. J lost 0 bases, V lost 4 bases, and 6 bases had no gene match. This CDR3 reads CASSREGDSSYNEQFF. The CDR3 DNA reads TGCGCCAGCAGCCGGGAGGGTGATAGCTCCTACAATGAGCAGTTCTTC.

V and J are TRBV4-1 and TRBJ1-6; unclear D gene. Germline assignment: CDR1 MGHRA and CDR2 YSYEKL. V lost 1 base and J lost 0, with 4 bases in between. There are 15 residues in the CDR3. Here the CDR3 reads CASSQGSSYNSPLHF. In DNA, the CDR3 is TGCGCCAGCAGCCAAGGGAGCTCCTATAATTCACCCCTCCACTTT.

This chain uses TRBV4-2 with TRBJ2-5; D may be TRBD1 or TRBD2 (5 bases each). Trimming stripped 3 bases from V and 5 bases from J, with 16 bases between. The CDR3 has 15 amino acids. Germline-derived CDR1 and CDR2 are LGHNA and YNFKEQ. The CDR3 DNA reads as TGTGCCAGCAGCCAGGGGGTCCAATCACGGGAGACCCAGTACTTC. This codes for CASSQGVQSRETQYF.

This clonotype occurred a few times. The rearrangement links TRBV7-3 to TRBJ2-7; weak D call: TRBD2 (5 bases). The CDR3 spans 16 residues. V lost 6 bases and J 3 bases, leaving 21 bases between the germline ends. Germline loops: CDR1 SGHTA, CDR2 FQGTGA. The CDR3 DNA reads as TGTGCCAGCAGTTTAGGAGCGGCAGGCGGAGTCTACGAGCAGTACTTC. Protein sequence: CASSLGAAGGVYEQYF.

The rearrangement joins TRBV28 to TRBJ1-2; D not resolved. The CDR3 has 11 residues. Trimming removed 1 base from V and 5 bases from J, with 2 bases in between. CDR1 and CDR2 from the germline V gene are MDHEN and SYDVKM. The CDR3 is CASSLSYGYTF. In nucleotides, the CDR3 is TGTGCCAGCAGTTTATCTTATGGCTACACCTTC.

J is TRBJ2-5 and V is TRBV25-1; possibly TRBD2 for D (6 bases). There are 17 residues in the CDR3. The germline V gene encodes CDR1 MGHDK and CDR2 SYGVNS. V was cut by 3 bases and J by 2 bases, with 19 bases left in between. CDR3 amino acids: CASSDPYGLRGQETQYF. The CDR3 DNA follows: TGTGCCAGCAGTGACCCCTACGGGTTGCGGGGACAAGAGACCCAGTACTTC.

The J gene is TRBJ1-3, the V gene TRBV12-3 or TRBV12-4, with D possibly being TRBD1 (6 bases). This CDR3 comprises 15 residues. The V gene lost 6 bases and the J gene lost 0 bases, with 12 bases spanning the gap. The CDR3 region has the DNA TGTGCCAGCAGAGGGGGAATGAGCTCTGGAAACACCATATATTTT. Amino acids: CASRGGMSSGNTIYF.

The rearrangement joins TRBV30 to TRBJ1-1, with a tentative D call TRBD1 (6 bases). Trimming pared 4 bases from V and 5 bases from J, leaving 17 bases between. Germline CDR1 GTSNPN, CDR2 SVGIG (reference sequence). The CDR3 covers 14 residues. In DNA, the CDR3 is TGTGCCTGGACTGCCGGGACACCCGGAACTGAAGCTTTCTTT. Protein product: CAWTAGTPGTEAFF. Drawing the rest from reference TRBV30 and TRBJ1-1, the complete variable domain is SQTIHQWPATLVQPVGSPLSLECTVEGTSNPNLYWYRQAAGRGLQLLFYSVGIGQISSEVPQNLSASRPQDRQFILSSKKLLLSDSGFYLCAWTAGTPGTEAFFGQGTRLTVV.

J is TRBJ1-5 and V is TRBV2; 7 bases are shared with TRBD1. This CDR3 comprises 15 residues. The J segment lost 2 bases and the V segment lost 3 bases, leaving 4 bases of the junction unmatched. Germline CDR1 is SNHLY and CDR2 is FYNNEI. Here the CDR3 reads CASSEGQFRNQPQHF. For the CDR3, the DNA is TGTGCCAGCAGTGAGGGACAGTTTCGCAATCAGCCCCAGCATTTT.

V and J are TRBV7-2 and TRBJ1-5; maybe TRBD1 (5 bases). Germline V lookup: CDR1 SGHTA, CDR2 FQGNSA. V lost 5 bases, J lost 3 bases, and 14 bases lay in between. This CDR3 is 15 amino acids long. CDR3 DNA sequence: TGTGCCAGCAGCCCCTTGGGGGTCATCAATCAGCCCCAGCATTTT. This encodes CASSPLGVINQPQHF.

The chain recombines TRBV12-3 or TRBV12-4 with TRBJ1-6; D call uncertain. Trimming took off 1 base at V and 14 bases at J, with 12 bases between the two ends. The CDR3 runs 13 residues. The CDR3 protein is CASSLGLGQSLHF. In DNA form, the CDR3 reads TGTGCCAGCAGTTTAGGGTTGGGTCAATCCCTCCACTTT.

The rearrangement uses TRBV18 and TRBJ2-2, with D perhaps TRBD1 or TRBD2 (5 bases each). The CDR3 length is 13 residues. Germline CDR1 is KGHSH and CDR2 is LQKENI. V shed 2 bases and J shed 4 bases, with 5 bases lying between them. CDR3 in DNA: TGTGCCAGCTCACCAGGGGGCACCGGGGAGCTGTTTTTT. Protein: CASSPGGTGELFF.

This chain uses TRBV7-9 with TRBJ1-5; D is uncertain. Trimming took 3 bases from V and 5 from J, leaving 5 bases between them. CDR1 is SEHNR and CDR2 is FQNEAQ in the germline V gene (reference sequence). CDR3 length: 12 residues. The CDR3: CASSLIDQPQHF. CDR3 nucleotides: TGTGCCAGCAGCTTGATAGATCAGCCCCAGCATTTT.

The chain links TRBV20-1 to TRBJ1-2; no clear D. The V gene lost 3 bases and the J gene lost 8 bases, with 19 bases spanning the gap. The CDR3 extends over 14 amino acids. Germline V gives CDR1 DFQATT, CDR2 SNEGSKA (reference sequence). The CDR3 protein is CSARETSRAGGYTF. For the CDR3, the DNA is TGCAGTGCTAGGGAGACCTCACGGGCCGGGGGCTACACCTTC.

The V call is TRBV20-1, the J call TRBJ2-1; D is unclear. CDR1 and CDR2 (germline): DFQATT, SNEGSKA (reference sequence). This CDR3 comprises 16 residues. V shed 0 bases and J shed 1 base, with 13 bases lying between them. CDR3 in DNA: TGCAGTGCTAGAGATATAAGGAGCGTATCCTACAATGAGCAGTTCTTC. Amino acid sequence: CSARDIRSVSYNEQFF.

The CDR3 region has the DNA TGTGCCAGCTCACCAGCCTTCAACAATGAGCAGTTCTTC. Translating gives CASSPAFNNEQFF. This sequence joins TRBV18 and TRBJ2-1; D not resolved. The CDR3 is 13 residues long. Looked up from germline, CDR1 is KGHSH and CDR2 is LQKENI. The V end lost 2 bases, the J end lost 5 bases, and 7 bases lay between the germline ends.

The rearrangement uses TRBV2 and TRBJ2-3; D is unresolved. The V and J ends lost 0 bases and 2 bases respectively, with 9 bases between them. Germline CDR1 reads SNHLY; CDR2 reads FYNNEI. CDR3 length: 15 residues. CDR3 sequence: CASSEASPYTDTQYF. The CDR3, as DNA: TGTGCCAGCAGTGAAGCGTCGCCGTACACAGATACGCAGTATTTT.

The chain links TRBV12-3 or TRBV12-4 to TRBJ2-1, with 9 nucleotides matching TRBD2. Trimming cost V 1 base and J 9 bases; bases outside gene matches: 10. The CDR3 runs 16 residues. CDR3 protein: CASSLGRLAESPEQFF. The CDR3 DNA follows: TGTGCCAGCAGTTTAGGGAGACTAGCGGAGAGCCCTGAGCAGTTCTTC.

The count of this clonotype is one. The chain couples TRBV7-8 to TRBJ2-5; TRBD2 matches 9 bases. CDR1 and CDR2 (germline): SGHVS, FQNEAQ. The CDR3 covers 15 residues. With V trimmed by 6 bases and J by 4 bases, 9 bases remained unmatched. As DNA, the CDR3 is TGTGCCAGCAGGACGGTGCGGGAGGGCCTAGAGACCCAGTACTTC. Translated, it gives CASRTVREGLETQYF.

This rearrangement joins TRBV11-2 to TRBJ1-3; D perhaps matches TRBD1 (6 bases). V was pared by 3 bases and J by 0 bases, with 9 bases between. CDR1 SGHAT and CDR2 FQNNGV come from the germline V gene. The CDR3 sequence is 15 residues long. The CDR3 coding sequence is TGTGCCAGCAGCTTTGACAGGAGCTCTGGAAACACCATATATTTT. Protein: CASSFDRSSGNTIYF.

This chain joins TRBV2 and TRBJ2-1, with a weak D call TRBD1 (7 bases). The CDR3 length is 13 residues. Per the germline V gene, CDR1 is SNHLY and CDR2 is FYNNEI. V was pared by 5 bases and J by 8 bases, with 13 bases between. CDR3 nucleotide sequence: TGTGCCAGCAGTACTACCAGGGGGGATGAGCAGTTCTTC. It codes for CASSTTRGDEQFF. The variable domain in full, with the rest retrieved from reference TRBV2 and TRBJ2-1, is EPEVTQTPSHQVTQMGQEVILRCVPISNHLYFYWYRQILGQKVEFLVSFYNNEISEKSEIFDDQFSVERPDGSNFTLKIRSTKLEDSAMYFCASSTTRGDEQFFGPGTRLTVL.